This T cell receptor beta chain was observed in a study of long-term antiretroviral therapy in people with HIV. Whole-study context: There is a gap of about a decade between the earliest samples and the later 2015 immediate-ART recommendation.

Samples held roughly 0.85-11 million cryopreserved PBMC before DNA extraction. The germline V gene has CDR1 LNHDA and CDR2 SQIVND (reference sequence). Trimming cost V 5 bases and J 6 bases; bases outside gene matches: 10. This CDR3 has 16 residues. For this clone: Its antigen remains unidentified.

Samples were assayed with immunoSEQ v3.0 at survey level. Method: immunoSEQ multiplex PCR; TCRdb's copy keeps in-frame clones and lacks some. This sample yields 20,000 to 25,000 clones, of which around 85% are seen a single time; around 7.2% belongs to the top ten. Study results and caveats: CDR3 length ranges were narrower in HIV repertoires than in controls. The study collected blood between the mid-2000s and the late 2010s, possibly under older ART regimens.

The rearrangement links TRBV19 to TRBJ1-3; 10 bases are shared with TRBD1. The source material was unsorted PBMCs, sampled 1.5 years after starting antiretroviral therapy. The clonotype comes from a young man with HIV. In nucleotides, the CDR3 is TGTGCCAGTAGTCCACGGACAGGGGGAAGTGAAAACACCATATATTTT. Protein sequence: CASSPRTGGSENTIYF.